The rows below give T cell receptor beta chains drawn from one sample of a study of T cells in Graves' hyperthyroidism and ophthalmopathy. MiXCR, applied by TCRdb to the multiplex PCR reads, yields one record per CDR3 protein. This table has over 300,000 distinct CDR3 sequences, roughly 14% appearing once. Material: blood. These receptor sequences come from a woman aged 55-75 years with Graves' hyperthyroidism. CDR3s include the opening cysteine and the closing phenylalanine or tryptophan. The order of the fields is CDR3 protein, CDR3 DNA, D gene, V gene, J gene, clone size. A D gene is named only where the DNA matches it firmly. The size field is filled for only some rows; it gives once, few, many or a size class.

CDR3 protein: CASSLAGTSGAYYEQYF; CDR3 DNA: TGCGCCAGCAGCTTGGCCGGGACTAGCGGGGCTTACTACGAGCAGTACTTC; D gene: TRBD2; V gene: TRBV5-1; J gene: TRBJ2-7; clone size: NA
CDR3 protein: CASSLNKGEPDYGYTF; CDR3 DNA: TGTGCCAGCAGCCTAAACAAGGGGGAACCCGACTATGGCTACACCTTC; D gene: NA; V gene: TRBV13; J gene: TRBJ1-2; clone size: NA
CDR3 protein: CASRGWGVPYEQYF; CDR3 DNA: TGTGCCAGCAGGGGCTGGGGAGTACCCTACGAGCAGTACTTC; D gene: NA; V gene: TRBV6-1; J gene: TRBJ2-7; clone size: many
CDR3 protein: CASSLVLTAYGYTF; CDR3 DNA: TGTGCCAGCAGCTTGGTTTTGACAGCCTATGGCTACACCTTC; D gene: NA; V gene: TRBV5-6; J gene: TRBJ1-2; clone size: many
CDR3 protein: CSANPFGGGQETQYF; CDR3 DNA: TGCAGTGCAAACCCCTTCGGGGGAGGACAAGAGACCCAGTACTTC; D gene: NA; V gene: TRBV20-1; J gene: TRBJ2-5; clone size: NA
CDR3 protein: CAISESGRYNEQFF; CDR3 DNA: TGTGCCATCAGTGAGTCAGGCAGGTACAATGAGCAGTTCTTC; D gene: NA; V gene: TRBV10-3; J gene: TRBJ2-1; clone size: NA
CDR3 protein: CASSPGTSRLTDTQYF; CDR3 DNA: TGTGCCAGCTCACCTGGGACTAGTCGGCTCACAGATACGCAGTATTTT; D gene: TRBD2; V gene: TRBV18; J gene: TRBJ2-3; clone size: many
CDR3 protein: CASSRTSGSGYNEQFF; CDR3 DNA: TGTGCCAGCAGCCGGACTAGCGGGAGTGGCTACAATGAGCAGTTCTTC; D gene: TRBD2; V gene: TRBV11-2; J gene: TRBJ2-1; clone size: NA
CDR3 protein: CASSPIRDRNTGELFF; CDR3 DNA: TGTGCCAGCAGCCCGATAAGGGACAGGAACACCGGGGAGCTGTTTTTT; D gene: TRBD1; V gene: TRBV7-2; J gene: TRBJ2-2; clone size: many
CDR3 protein: CASTLGGGASGANVLTF; CDR3 DNA: TGTGCCAGTACCCTGGGAGGCGGAGCCTCTGGGGCCAACGTCCTGACTTTC; D gene: NA; V gene: TRBV19; J gene: TRBJ2-6; clone size: NA
CDR3 protein: CSVEGAGGLRNEQYF; CDR3 DNA: TGCAGCGTTGAGGGAGCGGGGGGCCTGAGAAACGAGCAGTACTTC; D gene: TRBD2; V gene: TRBV29-1; J gene: TRBJ2-7; clone size: many
CDR3 protein: CASSSRDRDNYSYTF; CDR3 DNA: TGTGCCAGTAGTTCCCGGGACAGGGATAACTATAGCTACACCTTC; D gene: TRBD1; V gene: TRBV19; J gene: TRBJ1-2; clone size: NA
CDR3 protein: CASSLRTALSYGYTF; CDR3 DNA: TGTGCCAGCAGCCTCAGGACGGCCCTGAGCTATGGCTACACCTTC; D gene: NA; V gene: TRBV7-8; J gene: TRBJ1-2; clone size: many
CDR3 protein: CASSPDGRSYEQYF; CDR3 DNA: TGTGCCAGCAGTCCCGACGGGCGGTCCTACGAGCAGTACTTC; D gene: NA; V gene: TRBV6-4; J gene: TRBJ2-7; clone size: few
CDR3 protein: CASSQVPGQGAYIQYF; CDR3 DNA: TGTGCCAGCAGCCAGGTCCCGGGACAGGGGGCTTACATTCAGTACTTC; D gene: TRBD1; V gene: TRBV4-2; J gene: TRBJ2-4; clone size: few
CDR3 protein: CASSPRMTNSPLHF; CDR3 DNA: TGTGCCAGCAGCCCGAGGATGACCAATTCACCCCTCCACTTT; D gene: NA; V gene: TRBV11-2; J gene: TRBJ1-6; clone size: many
CDR3 protein: CASSRSTDTQYF; CDR3 DNA: TGCGCCAGCAGCCGCTCCACAGATACGCAGTATTTT; D gene: NA; V gene: TRBV5-1; J gene: TRBJ2-3; clone size: many
CDR3 protein: CASSRQDGGLTDTQYF; CDR3 DNA: TGTGCCAGCAGCCGCCAGGACGGGGGCCTCACAGATACGCAGTATTTT; D gene: NA; V gene: TRBV7-6; J gene: TRBJ2-3; clone size: NA
CDR3 protein: CASSLGEGTPRSRVF; CDR3 DNA: TGCGCCAGCAGCTTGGGGGAAGGCACGCCCCGGTCTCGGGTCTTC; D gene: NA; V gene: TRBV5-1; J gene: TRBJ2-1; clone size: once
CDR3 protein: CASSSNPRGNEQFF; CDR3 DNA: TGTGCCAGCAGCTCAAACCCTAGGGGCAATGAGCAGTTCTTC; D gene: NA; V gene: TRBV7-9; J gene: TRBJ2-1; clone size: many
CDR3 protein: CASSHTSGRAGSYNEQFF; CDR3 DNA: TGCGCCAGCAGCCATACTAGCGGGAGGGCAGGGTCCTACAATGAGCAGTTCTTC; D gene: TRBD2; V gene: TRBV4-1; J gene: TRBJ2-1; clone size: many
CDR3 protein: CSAGGETRMDEQFF; CDR3 DNA: TGCAGTGCTGGTGGGGAAACTAGGATGGATGAGCAGTTCTTC; D gene: NA; V gene: TRBV20-1; J gene: TRBJ2-1; clone size: many
CDR3 protein: CASSPLRDDVLAKNIQYF; CDR3 DNA: TGTGCCAGCAGTCCCCTCCGTGACGACGTTCTAGCCAAAAACATTCAGTACTTC; D gene: NA; V gene: TRBV28; J gene: TRBJ2-4; clone size: many